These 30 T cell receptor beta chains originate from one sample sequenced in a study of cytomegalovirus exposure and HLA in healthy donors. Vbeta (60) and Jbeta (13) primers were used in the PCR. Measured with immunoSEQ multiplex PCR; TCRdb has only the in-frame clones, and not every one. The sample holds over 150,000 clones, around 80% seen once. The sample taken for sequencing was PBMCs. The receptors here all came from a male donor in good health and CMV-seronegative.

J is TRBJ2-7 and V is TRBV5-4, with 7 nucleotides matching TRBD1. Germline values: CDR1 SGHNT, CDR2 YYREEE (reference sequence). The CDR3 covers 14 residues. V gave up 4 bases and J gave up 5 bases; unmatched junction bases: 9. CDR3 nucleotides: TGTGCCAGCAGCGGGGGAACAGGGGTCCACGAGCAGTACTTC. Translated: CASSGGTGVHEQYF.

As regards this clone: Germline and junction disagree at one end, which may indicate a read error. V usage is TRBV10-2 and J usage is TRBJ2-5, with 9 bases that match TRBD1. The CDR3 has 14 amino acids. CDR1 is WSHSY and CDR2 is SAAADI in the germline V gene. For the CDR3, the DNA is TGCGCCAGCAGTGAGTCAACCTCAGGGACAGGGTTTAACTTC. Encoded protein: CASSESTSGTGFNF.

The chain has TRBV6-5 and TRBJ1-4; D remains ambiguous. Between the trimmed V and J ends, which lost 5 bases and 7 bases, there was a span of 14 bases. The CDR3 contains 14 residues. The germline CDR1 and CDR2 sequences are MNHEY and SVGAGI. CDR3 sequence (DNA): TGTGCCAGCAGTCCGGACGGGAGAAGTGAAAAACTGTTTTTT. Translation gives CASSPDGRSEKLFF.

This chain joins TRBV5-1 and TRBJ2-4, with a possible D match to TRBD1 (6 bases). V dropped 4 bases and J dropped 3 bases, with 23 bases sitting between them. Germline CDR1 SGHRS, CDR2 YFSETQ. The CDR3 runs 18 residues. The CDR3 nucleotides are TGCGCCAGCAGCCCGGCGGGCAGGGGCCAAACGGACAAAAACATTCAGTACTTC. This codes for CASSPAGRGQTDKNIQYF. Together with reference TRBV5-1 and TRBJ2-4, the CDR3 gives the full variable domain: KAGVTQTPRYLIKTRGQQVTLSCSPISGHRSVSWYQQTPGQGLQFLFEYFSETQRNKGNFPGRFSGRQFSNSRSEMNVSTLELGDSALYLCASSPAGRGQTDKNIQYFGAGTRLSVL.

CDR3 nucleotides: TGTGCCAGCAGCCCCGGACAGGGAGCGACAGATACGCAGTATTTT. Protein: CASSPGQGATDTQYF. The chain is built from TRBV7-2 and TRBJ2-3; TRBD1 matches at 8 bases. The CDR3 is 15 amino acids. Trimming at V came to 5 bases and at J to 3 bases, leaving 7 bases not matched to a gene. Germline V gene data show CDR1 as SGHTA and CDR2 as FQGNSA.

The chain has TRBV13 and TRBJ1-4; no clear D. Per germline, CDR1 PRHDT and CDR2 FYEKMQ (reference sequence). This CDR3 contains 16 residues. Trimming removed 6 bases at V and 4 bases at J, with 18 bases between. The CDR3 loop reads CASSLRLTPYNEKLFF. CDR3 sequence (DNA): TGTGCCAGCAGTCTCAGATTGACACCCTATAATGAAAAACTGTTTTTT.

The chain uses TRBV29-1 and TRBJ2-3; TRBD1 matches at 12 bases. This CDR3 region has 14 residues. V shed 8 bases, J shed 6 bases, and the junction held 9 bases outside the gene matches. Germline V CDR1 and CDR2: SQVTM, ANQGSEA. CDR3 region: CSTRDRGRRDTQYF. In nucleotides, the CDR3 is TGCAGCACCAGGGACAGGGGGCGGAGGGATACGCAGTATTTT.

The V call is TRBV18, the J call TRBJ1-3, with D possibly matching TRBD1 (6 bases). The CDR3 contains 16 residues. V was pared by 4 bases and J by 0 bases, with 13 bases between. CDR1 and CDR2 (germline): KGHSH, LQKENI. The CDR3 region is CASSLNRDNSGNTIYF. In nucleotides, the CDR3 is TGTGCCAGCTCACTAAACCGGGACAACTCTGGAAACACCATATATTTT.

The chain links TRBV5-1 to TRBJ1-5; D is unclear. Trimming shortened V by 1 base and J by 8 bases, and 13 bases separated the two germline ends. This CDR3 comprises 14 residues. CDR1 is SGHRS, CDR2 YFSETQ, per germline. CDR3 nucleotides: TGCGCCAGCAGCTTGAGCGGAGGGTTTGAGCCCCAGCATTTT. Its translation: CASSLSGGFEPQHF.

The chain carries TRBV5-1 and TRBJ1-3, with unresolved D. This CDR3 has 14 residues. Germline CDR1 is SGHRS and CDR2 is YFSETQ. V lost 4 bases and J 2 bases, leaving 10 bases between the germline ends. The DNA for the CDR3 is TGCGCCAGCAGCGATAGTCCGACTGGAAACACCATATATTTT. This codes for CASSDSPTGNTIYF.

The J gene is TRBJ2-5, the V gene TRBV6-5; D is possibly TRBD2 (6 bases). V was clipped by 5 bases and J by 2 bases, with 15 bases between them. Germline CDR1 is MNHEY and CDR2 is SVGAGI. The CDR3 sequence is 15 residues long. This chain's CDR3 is CASSLLRGIQETQYF. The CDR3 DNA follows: TGTGCCAGCAGTCTCCTTCGGGGGATACAAGAGACCCAGTACTTC.

Written as DNA, the CDR3 is TGTGCCAGCAGTAGGAGTGATCTTAATTCACCCCTCCACTTT. This sequence encodes CASSRSDLNSPLHF. V and J are TRBV27 and TRBJ1-6; D not resolved. V lost 5 bases, J lost 6 bases, and 11 bases lay in between. CDR1 and CDR2 (germline): MNHEY, SMNVEV (reference sequence). The CDR3 contains 14 residues.

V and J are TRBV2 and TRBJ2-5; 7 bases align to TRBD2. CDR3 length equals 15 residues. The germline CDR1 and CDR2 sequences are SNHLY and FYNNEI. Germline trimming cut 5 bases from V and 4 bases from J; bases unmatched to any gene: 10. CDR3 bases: TGTGCCAGCAGTTCCCACGGACTAGACGGAGAGACCCAGTACTTC. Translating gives CASSSHGLDGETQYF.

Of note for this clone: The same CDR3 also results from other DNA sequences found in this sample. CDR3 residues: CASNKQGNLQPQHF. The CDR3 region has the DNA TGTGCCAGCAATAAGCAGGGAAATCTTCAGCCCCAGCATTTT. The chain uses TRBV7-2 and TRBJ1-5, with a possible D match to TRBD1 (5 bases). The germline CDR1 and CDR2 sequences are SGHTA and FQGNSA. V lost 7 bases and J 6 bases, leaving 16 bases between the germline ends. The CDR3 loop spans 14 amino acids.

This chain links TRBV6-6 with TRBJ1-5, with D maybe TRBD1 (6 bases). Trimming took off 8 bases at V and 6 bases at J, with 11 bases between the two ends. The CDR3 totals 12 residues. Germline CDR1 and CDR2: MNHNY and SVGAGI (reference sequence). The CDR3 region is CASAEGVQPQHF. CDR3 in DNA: TGTGCCAGCGCCGAGGGGGTTCAGCCCCAGCATTTT.

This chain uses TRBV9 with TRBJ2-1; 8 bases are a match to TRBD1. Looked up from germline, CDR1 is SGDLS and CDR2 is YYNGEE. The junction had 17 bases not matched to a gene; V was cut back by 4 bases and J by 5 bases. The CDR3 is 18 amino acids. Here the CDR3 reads CASSPGTGRGWWNNEQFF. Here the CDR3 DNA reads TGTGCCAGCAGCCCAGGGACAGGCAGAGGGTGGTGGAACAATGAGCAGTTCTTC.

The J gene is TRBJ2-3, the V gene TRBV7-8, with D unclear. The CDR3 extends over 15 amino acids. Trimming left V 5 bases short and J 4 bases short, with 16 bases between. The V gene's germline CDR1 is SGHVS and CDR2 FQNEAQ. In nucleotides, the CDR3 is TGTGCCAGCAGCCCCTATTTGGGCAAGGCAGATACGCAGTATTTT. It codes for CASSPYLGKADTQYF.

The CDR3 loop is CASSRGGSGWDEKLFF. CDR3 DNA sequence: TGTGCCAGCAGCCGGGGAGGGTCGGGATGGGACGAAAAACTGTTTTTT. The chain has TRBV5-6 and TRBJ1-4; D possibly corresponds to TRBD1 (5 bases). V lost 4 bases, J lost 8 bases, and 21 bases lay in between. There are 16 residues in the CDR3. In germline, CDR1 is SGHDT, CDR2 YYEEEE.

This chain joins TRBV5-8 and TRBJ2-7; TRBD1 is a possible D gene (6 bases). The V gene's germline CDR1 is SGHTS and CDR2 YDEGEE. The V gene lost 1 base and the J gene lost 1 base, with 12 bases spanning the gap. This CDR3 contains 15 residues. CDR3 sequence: CASSLIRGASYEQYF. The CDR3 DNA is TGTGCCAGCAGCTTGATCAGGGGAGCGTCCTACGAGCAGTACTTC.

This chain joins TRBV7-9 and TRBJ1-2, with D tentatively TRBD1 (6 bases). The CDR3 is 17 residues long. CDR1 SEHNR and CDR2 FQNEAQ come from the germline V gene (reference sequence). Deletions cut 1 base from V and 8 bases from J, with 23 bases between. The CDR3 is CASSLEGRGGPKIGYTF. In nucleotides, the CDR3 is TGTGCCAGCAGCTTAGAGGGGCGCGGGGGCCCAAAAATCGGCTACACCTTC.

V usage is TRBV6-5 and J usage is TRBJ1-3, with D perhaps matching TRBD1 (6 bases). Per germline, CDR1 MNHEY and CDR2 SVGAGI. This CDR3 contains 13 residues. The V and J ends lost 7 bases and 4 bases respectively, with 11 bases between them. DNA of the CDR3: TGTGCCAGCAAAGGGGGTTCGGGAAACACCATATATTTT. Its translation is CASKGGSGNTIYF.

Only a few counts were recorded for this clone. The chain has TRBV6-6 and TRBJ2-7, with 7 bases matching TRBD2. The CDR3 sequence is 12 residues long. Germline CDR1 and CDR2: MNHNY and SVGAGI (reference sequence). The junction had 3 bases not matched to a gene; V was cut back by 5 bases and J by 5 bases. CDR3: CASSLRGDEQYF. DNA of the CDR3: TGTGCCAGCAGTCTCCGGGGGGACGAGCAGTACTTC.

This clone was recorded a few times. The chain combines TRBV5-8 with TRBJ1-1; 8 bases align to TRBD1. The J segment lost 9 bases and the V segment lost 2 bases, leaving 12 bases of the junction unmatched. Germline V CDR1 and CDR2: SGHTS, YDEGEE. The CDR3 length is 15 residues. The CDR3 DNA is TGTGCCAGCAGCTTAGAACAGGGGGGAAAAGCAAAAGCTTTCTTT. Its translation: CASSLEQGGKAKAFF.

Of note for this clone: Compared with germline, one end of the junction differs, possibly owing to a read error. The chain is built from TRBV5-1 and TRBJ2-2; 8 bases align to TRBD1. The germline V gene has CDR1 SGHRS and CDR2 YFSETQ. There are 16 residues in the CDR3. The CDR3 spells CASSRTGSPNTGELFF. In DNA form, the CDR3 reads TGCGCCAGCAGCAGGACAGGGTCCCCGAACACCGGGGAACTGTTTTTT.

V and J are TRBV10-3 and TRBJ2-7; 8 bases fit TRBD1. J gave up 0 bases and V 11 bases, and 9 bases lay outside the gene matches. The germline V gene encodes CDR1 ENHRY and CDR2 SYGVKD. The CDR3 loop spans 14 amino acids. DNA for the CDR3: TGTGCCGCCGCTAAAGGGACAGGCTCCTACGAGCAGTACTTC. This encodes CAAAKGTGSYEQYF.

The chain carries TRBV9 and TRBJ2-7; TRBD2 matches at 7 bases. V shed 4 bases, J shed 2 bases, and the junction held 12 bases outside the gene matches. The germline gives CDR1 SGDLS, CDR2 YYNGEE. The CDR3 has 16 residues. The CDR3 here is CASSRGMGGSTYEQYF. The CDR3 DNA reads TGTGCCAGCAGCAGGGGCATGGGGGGGTCCACCTACGAGCAGTACTTC.

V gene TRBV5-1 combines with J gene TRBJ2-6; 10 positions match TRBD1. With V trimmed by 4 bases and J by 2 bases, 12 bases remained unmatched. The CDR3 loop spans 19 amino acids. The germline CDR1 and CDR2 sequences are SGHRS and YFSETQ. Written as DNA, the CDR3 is TGCGCCAGCAGCCTTAGGGGACAGGGGTCGTATGCTGGGGCCAACGTCCTGACTTTC. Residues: CASSLRGQGSYAGANVLTF.

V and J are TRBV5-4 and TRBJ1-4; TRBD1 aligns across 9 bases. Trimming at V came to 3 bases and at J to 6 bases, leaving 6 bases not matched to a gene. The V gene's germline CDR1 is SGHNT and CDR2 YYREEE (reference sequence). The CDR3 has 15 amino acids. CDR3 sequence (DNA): TGTGCCAGCAGCTCTCCGGGACAGGGACATGAAAAACTGTTTTTT. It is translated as CASSSPGQGHEKLFF.

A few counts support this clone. CDR3 in DNA: TGTGCCAGCAGCTTGGGACTTAGGACTAATGAAAAACTGTTTTTT. As protein: CASSLGLRTNEKLFF. The rearrangement links TRBV5-8 to TRBJ1-4; D not resolved. Germline V gives CDR1 SGHTS, CDR2 YDEGEE. The CDR3 is 15 amino acids. V was clipped by 0 bases and J by 2 bases, with 8 bases between them.

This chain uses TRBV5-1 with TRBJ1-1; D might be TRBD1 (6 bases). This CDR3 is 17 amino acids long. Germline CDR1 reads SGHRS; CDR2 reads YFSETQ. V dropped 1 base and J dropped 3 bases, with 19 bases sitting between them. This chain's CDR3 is CASSLTPTGIGYTEAFF. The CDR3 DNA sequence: TGCGCCAGCAGCTTGACCCCTACAGGGATCGGGTACACTGAAGCTTTCTTT.